Following are 7 T cell receptor beta chains from one sample sequenced in a study of T cell clonality in common variable immunodeficiency. Sequencing used immunoSEQ multiplex PCR; TCRdb keeps in-frame clones, though not all of them. The repertoire consists of 40,000 to 45,000 clones, none detected only once. The sequenced material came from peripheral blood mononuclear cells. The receptors come from a person aged 18 to 70 in good health.

This clone occurred many times. The sequence runs out 3 residues before the end of the CDR3; the remainder is reconstructed from the germline J gene. J is TRBJ1-2 and V is TRBV4-1; weak D call: TRBD1 (5 bases). Germline V gene data show CDR1 as MGHRA and CDR2 as YSYEKL. V lost 3 bases, J lost 4 bases, and 18 bases lay in between. The CDR3 length is 16 residues. The CDR3 DNA, read in part, is TGCGCCAGCAGCCAGAGAGATGGGGACTCGGGCTATGGC. This sequence encodes CASSQRDGDSGYG. In full, the CDR3 is CASSQRDGDSGYGYTF.

This clone was counted ten times or more. With the read ending 3 residues before the CDR3 end, the germline J gene is used to fill in that end. The gene calls are TRBV5-6 and TRBJ2-7; perhaps TRBD2 as D (6 bases). V lost 4 bases to trimming and J lost 5 bases, with 10 bases between them. CDR1 SGHDT and CDR2 YYEEEE come from the germline V gene. This CDR3 has 12 residues. CDR3 loop: CASSLGTDEQYF. The covered CDR3 bases are TGTGCCAGCAGCCTCGGGACTGACGAG.

This clone was recorded many times. Sequencing ends 3 residues short of the CDR3 end; the germline J gene provides the rest. This sequence joins TRBV5-6 and TRBJ2-7; D may be TRBD1 (6 bases). This CDR3 has 13 residues. V was cut by 3 bases and J by 2 bases, with 9 bases left in between. Germline CDR1 and CDR2: SGHDT and YYEEEE. The CDR3 loop is CASSWGLAYEQYF. The DNA read from the CDR3 is TGTGCCAGCAGCTGGGGGCTTGCCTACGAG. The full variable domain, rest sourced from reference TRBV5-6 and TRBJ2-7, is DAGVTQSPTHLIKTRGQQVTLRCSPKSGHDTVSWYQQALGQGPQFIFQYYEEEERQRGNFPDRFSGHQFPNYSSELNVNALLLGDSALYLCASSWGLAYEQYFGPGTRLTVT.

To note about this clone: The CDR3 is cut off 3 residues early in the read; its end comes from the germline J gene. V is TRBV18 and J is TRBJ2-5; 10 bases fit TRBD2. The CDR3 is made up of 15 amino acids. V trimming: 5 bases; J trimming: 5 bases; junction bases outside the gene matches: 8. Per germline, CDR1 KGHSH and CDR2 LQKENI. CDR3 loop: CASSFKRGGFETQYF. The DNA read from the CDR3 is TGTGCCAGCTCATTCAAGCGGGGGGGCTTCGAGACC.

This clone was counted ten times or more. The read halts 3 residues ahead of the CDR3 end, with the missing end drawn from the germline J gene. J is TRBJ2-1 and V is TRBV20-1; 9 positions match TRBD2. The CDR3 spans 17 residues. Per the germline V gene, CDR1 is DFQATT and CDR2 is SNEGSKA (reference sequence). The V and J ends lost 8 bases and 7 bases, in that order; junction bases with no gene match: 21. Partial CDR3 DNA: TGCAGTAGCGGCGCCATGACTAGCGGCCCCTCTAGGAATGAG. Protein sequence: CSSGAMTSGPSRNE. The whole CDR3 is CSSGAMTSGPSRNEQFF.

There are many counts of this clone. The read comes to an end 3 residues before the CDR3 does, leaving the germline J gene to fill in the end. The chain couples TRBV19 to TRBJ1-2; 7 bases map to TRBD1. With 7 bases clipped from V and 4 bases from J, the junction kept 12 bases outside the gene matches. The CDR3 covers 15 residues. Germline V lookup: CDR1 LNHDA, CDR2 SQIVND (reference sequence). The DNA read from the CDR3 is TGTGCCAGTACCATAGGACAGGAGAACACCTATGGC. Translation gives CASTIGQENTYG. In full, the CDR3 reads CASTIGQENTYGYTF.

The table lists this clone with many counts. The read terminates 3 residues before the CDR3 end, so the remaining end is supplied by the germline J gene. This chain connects TRBV20-1 to TRBJ2-5; 9 positions agree with TRBD2. V dropped 1 base and J dropped 4; count of bases not matched to a gene: 7. This CDR3 has 15 residues. Germline V lookup: CDR1 DFQATT, CDR2 SNEGSKA (reference sequence). Incomplete CDR3 DNA: TGCAGTGCTAGAGTAGCGCGGGAGGGCAGAGAGACC. Its translation: CSARVAREGRET. From start to end, the CDR3 is CSARVAREGRETQYF.